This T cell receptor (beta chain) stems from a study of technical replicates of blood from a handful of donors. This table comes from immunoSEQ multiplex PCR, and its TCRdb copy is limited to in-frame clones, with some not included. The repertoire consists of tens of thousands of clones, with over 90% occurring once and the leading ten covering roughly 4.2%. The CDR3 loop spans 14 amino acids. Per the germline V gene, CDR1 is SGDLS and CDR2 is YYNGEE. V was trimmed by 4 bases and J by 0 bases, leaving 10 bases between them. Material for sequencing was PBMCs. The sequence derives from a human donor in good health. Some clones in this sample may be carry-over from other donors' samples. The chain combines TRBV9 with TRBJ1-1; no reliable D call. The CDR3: CASSTTPLNTEAFF. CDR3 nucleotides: TGTGCCAGCAGCACAACCCCATTGAACACTGAAGCTTTCTTT.